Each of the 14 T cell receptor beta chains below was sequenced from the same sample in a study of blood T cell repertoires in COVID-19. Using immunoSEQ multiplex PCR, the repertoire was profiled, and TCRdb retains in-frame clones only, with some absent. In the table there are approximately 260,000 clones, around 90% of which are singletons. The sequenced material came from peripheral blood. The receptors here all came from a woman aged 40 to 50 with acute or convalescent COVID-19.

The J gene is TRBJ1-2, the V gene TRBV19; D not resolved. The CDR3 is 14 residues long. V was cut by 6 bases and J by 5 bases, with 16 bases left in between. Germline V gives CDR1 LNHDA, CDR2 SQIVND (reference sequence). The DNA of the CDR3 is TGTGCCAGTAGGTCGAGAGGGCGATCATATGGCTACACCTTC. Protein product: CASRSRGRSYGYTF.

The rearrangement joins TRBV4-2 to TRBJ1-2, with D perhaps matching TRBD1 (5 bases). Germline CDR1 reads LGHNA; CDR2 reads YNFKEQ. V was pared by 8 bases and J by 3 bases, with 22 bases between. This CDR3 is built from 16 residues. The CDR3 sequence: CASRGGWDTKDYGYTF. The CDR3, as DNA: TGTGCCAGCCGCGGGGGGTGGGATACTAAGGACTATGGCTACACCTTC.

As DNA, the CDR3 is TGTGCCAGCAGCCTGGACATATACACTGAAGCTTTCTTT. This translates into CASSLDIYTEAFF. This sequence joins TRBV2 and TRBJ1-1; a weak D match, TRBD1 (5 bases). Per germline, CDR1 SNHLY and CDR2 FYNNEI. This CDR3 region has 13 residues. V lost 6 bases and J lost 3, with 11 bases in between.

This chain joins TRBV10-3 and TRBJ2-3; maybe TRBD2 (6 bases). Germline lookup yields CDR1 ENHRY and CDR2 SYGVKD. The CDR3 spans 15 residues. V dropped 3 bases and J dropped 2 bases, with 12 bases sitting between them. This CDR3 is CAISDVAVLTDTQYF. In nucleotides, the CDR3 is TGTGCCATCAGTGACGTAGCGGTGCTCACAGATACGCAGTATTTT.

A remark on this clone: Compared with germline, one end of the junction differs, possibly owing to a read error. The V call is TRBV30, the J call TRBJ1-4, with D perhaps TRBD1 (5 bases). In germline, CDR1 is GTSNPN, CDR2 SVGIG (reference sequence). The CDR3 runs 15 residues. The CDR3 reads CVWSTAGFYNEKLFF. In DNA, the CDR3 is TGTGTCTGGAGTACCGCAGGGTTTTATAATGAAAAACTGTTTTTT.

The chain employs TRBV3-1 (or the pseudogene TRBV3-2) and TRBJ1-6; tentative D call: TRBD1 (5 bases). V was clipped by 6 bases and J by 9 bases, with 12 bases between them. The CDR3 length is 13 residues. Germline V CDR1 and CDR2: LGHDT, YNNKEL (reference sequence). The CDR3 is CASRPGPGSPLHF. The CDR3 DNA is TGTGCCAGCAGGCCAGGGCCCGGTTCACCCCTCCACTTT.

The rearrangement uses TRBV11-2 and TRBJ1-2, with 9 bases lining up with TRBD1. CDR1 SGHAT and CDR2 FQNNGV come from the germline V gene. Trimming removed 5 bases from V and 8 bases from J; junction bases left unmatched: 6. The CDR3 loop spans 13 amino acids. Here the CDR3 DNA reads TGTGCCAGCAGCCTCACAGGGGGCGGGGGCTACACCTTC. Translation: CASSLTGGGGYTF.

The CDR3, as DNA: TGTGCCATCAAGACAGCCGCCACTAGCACAGATACGCAGTATTTT. It translates to CAIKTAATSTDTQYF. The chain uses TRBV10-3 and TRBJ2-3, with D tentatively TRBD1 (5 bases). Trimming pared 7 bases from V and 0 bases from J, leaving 14 bases between. From germline, CDR1 is ENHRY and CDR2 SYGVKD. The CDR3 consists of 15 residues.

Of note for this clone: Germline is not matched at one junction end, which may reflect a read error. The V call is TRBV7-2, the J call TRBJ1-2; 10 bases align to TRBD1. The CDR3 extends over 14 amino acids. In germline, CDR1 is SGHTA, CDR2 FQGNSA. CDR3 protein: CASRSSGTGVLYAF. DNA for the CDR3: TGTGCCAGCAGAAGTTCCGGGACAGGGGTTCTCTACGCCTTC.

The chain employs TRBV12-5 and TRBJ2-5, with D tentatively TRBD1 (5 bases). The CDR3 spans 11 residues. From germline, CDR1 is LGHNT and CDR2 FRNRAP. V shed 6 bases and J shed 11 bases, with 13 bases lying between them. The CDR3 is CASGSKQEQYF. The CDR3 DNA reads TGTGCTAGTGGGTCGAAACAGGAACAGTACTTC.

The CDR3 sequence: CASSFAMTGASYGYTF. The CDR3 DNA reads as TGTGCCAGCAGCTTCGCGATGACAGGGGCAAGCTATGGCTACACCTTC. This chain joins TRBV7-2 and TRBJ1-2; 8 positions match TRBD1. The V gene's germline CDR1 is SGHTA and CDR2 FQGNSA. The CDR3 spans 16 residues. With V trimmed by 3 bases and J by 4 bases, 10 bases remained unmatched. The variable domain in full, with the rest retrieved from reference TRBV7-2 and TRBJ1-2, is GAGVSQSPSNKVTEKGKDVELRCDPISGHTALYWYRQSLGQGLEFLIYFQGNSAPDKSGLPSDRFSAERTGGSVSTLTIQRTQQEDSAVYLCASSFAMTGASYGYTFGSGTRLTVV.

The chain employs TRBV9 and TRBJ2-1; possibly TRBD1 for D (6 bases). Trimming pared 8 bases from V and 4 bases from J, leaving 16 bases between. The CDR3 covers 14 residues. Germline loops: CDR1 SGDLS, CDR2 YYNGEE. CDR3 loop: CASNQGIPYNEQFF. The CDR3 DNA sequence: TGTGCCAGTAACCAGGGGATACCTTACAATGAGCAGTTCTTC.

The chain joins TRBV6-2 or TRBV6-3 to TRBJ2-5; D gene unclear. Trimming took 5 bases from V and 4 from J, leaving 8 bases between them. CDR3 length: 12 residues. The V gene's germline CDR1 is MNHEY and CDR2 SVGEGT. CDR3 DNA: TGTGCCAGCAGTCCACTTAGAGAGACCCAGTACTTC. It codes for CASSPLRETQYF.

The CDR3 is CASSSKAGRNQPQHF. CDR3 in DNA: TGTGCCAGCAGCTCCAAGGCGGGGAGGAATCAGCCCCAGCATTTT. The V call is TRBV5-8, the J call TRBJ1-5; D not resolved. V lost 3 bases and J 4 bases, leaving 14 bases between the germline ends. The CDR3 consists of 15 residues. Germline V gene data show CDR1 as SGHTS and CDR2 as YDEGEE.